A single sample is the source of the 3 T cell receptor beta chains below, sequenced in a study of intratumoral heterogeneity in liver cancer. Multiple geographically separated regions of the hepatocellular carcinoma nodule were sampled separately. TCRdb keeps only in-frame clones here, not all; method: immunoSEQ multiplex PCR. In the table there are a few thousand clones, 71% of which are singletons. The specimen comprised tumor tissue, sampled before any cancer treatment. The receptors shown here come from an older woman with hepatocellular carcinoma.

This clone was seen once. The rearrangement joins TRBV19 to TRBJ1-3, with D perhaps TRBD1 (5 bases). The CDR3 extends over 14 amino acids. V lost 7 bases, J lost 2 bases, and 12 bases lay in between. Germline assignment: CDR1 LNHDA and CDR2 SQIVND (reference sequence). The CDR3 region has the DNA TGTGCCAGTAACAACAGGAATCCTGGAAACACCATATATTTT. It encodes CASNNRNPGNTIYF.

The chain is built from TRBV6-1 and TRBJ2-2; TRBD1 might be the D (5 bases). Trimming removed 2 bases from V and 7 bases from J, with 14 bases in between. The CDR3 consists of 15 residues. Per the germline V gene, CDR1 is MNHNS and CDR2 is SASEGT. The CDR3 spells CASSEWQGLNGELFF. The CDR3 coding sequence is TGTGCCAGCAGTGAATGGCAGGGTTTAAACGGGGAGCTGTTTTTT.

The chain is built from TRBV2 and TRBJ2-1; possible D gene TRBD2, 6 bases. The ends were cut back, 7 bases at V and 1 base at J, with 17 bases in the middle. The CDR3 loop spans 16 amino acids. From germline, CDR1 is SNHLY and CDR2 FYNNEI. Here the CDR3 reads CASKEGQDLSYNEQFF. DNA for the CDR3: TGTGCCAGCAAGGAGGGTCAGGATCTTTCCTACAATGAGCAGTTCTTC.